Given below is one T cell receptor (beta chain) in context. Antigen: not known. J gave up 4 bases and V 5 bases, and 10 bases lay outside the gene matches. CDR1 and CDR2 from the germline V gene are SEHNR and FQNEAQ (reference sequence). The CDR3 is 16 residues long. TCRdb re-called the 5' RACE reads with MiXCR, one entry per CDR3 protein. In the table there are under 550,000 distinct CDR3 sequences, 20% to 25% of which are singletons. These data belong to a study of T cells after yellow fever vaccination. General study points: The booster response re-showed most primary clones: approximately 95% CD4, 88% CD8.

This clonotype was sampled from a man aged 18 to 30 who received the YFV17D yellow fever vaccine. The source was PBMCs, collected roughly 20 days after the first yellow fever vaccination. This sequence joins TRBV7-9 and TRBJ1-5; 8 bases match TRBD1. CDR3 sequence: CASSASDRDRNQPQHF. CDR3 in DNA: TGTGCCAGCAGCGCCAGCGACCGGGACAGGAATCAGCCCCAGCATTTT.